A selection of T cell receptor beta chains follows, all from one sample in a study of CD8+ T cells in alopecia areata. TCRdb's table, derived via immunoSEQ multiplex PCR, lists solely in-frame clones and lacks some. The table records 270,000 or so clones, about 62% of them present only once. Here the sequenced sample was CD4+ T cells sorted from blood, taken at week 24, from a patient treated with tofacitinib. These receptors originate from a human donor with alopecia areata. CDR3s include the opening cysteine and the closing phenylalanine or tryptophan. The order of the fields is V gene, D gene, clone size, J gene, CDR3 protein, CDR3 DNA. The D gene is left open where the match is weak. Only part of the rows carry a size: once, few, many, or a class if the clone is expanded.

>TRBV30|NA|NA|TRBJ1-3
CAWSTHDFSGNTIYF
TGTGCCTGGAGTACACACGATTTCTCTGGAAACACCATATATTTT
>TRBV30|NA|NA|TRBJ2-3
CAWVYRALAADTQYF
TGTGCCTGGGTATACAGGGCTCTTGCGGCAGATACGCAGTATTTT
>TRBV11-3|TRBD1|few|TRBJ2-1
CASSLGAGGRNDEQFF
TGTGCCAGCAGCTTAGGGGCAGGGGGCAGGAACGATGAGCAGTTCTTC
>TRBV7-9|NA|NA|TRBJ1-6
CASSLGTANSPLHF
TGTGCCAGCAGCTTAGGGACAGCAAATTCACCCCTCCACTTT
>TRBV6-5|NA|NA|TRBJ2-7
CASSSPGRGVYEQYF
TGTGCCAGCAGTTCTCCGGGGCGGGGAGTCTACGAGCAGTACTTC
>TRBV28|NA|few|TRBJ2-7
CASSFSSYEQYF
TGTGCCAGCAGTTTCAGTAGCTACGAGCAGTACTTC
>TRBV30|TRBD1|NA|TRBJ1-2
CAWSSGTGVYGYTF
TGTGCCTGGAGTTCCGGGACAGGCGTCTATGGCTACACCTTC
>TRBV6-1|TRBD1|once|TRBJ2-5
CASIRGQAPRETQYF
TGTGCCAGCATCCGGGGACAGGCCCCTAGGGAGACCCAGTACTTC
>TRBV9|NA|few|TRBJ2-7
CASRNSYEQYF
TGTGCCAGCAGAAACTCCTACGAGCAGTACTTC
>TRBV30|TRBD1|NA|TRBJ2-5
CAWRKRQGWETQYF
TGTGCCTGGAGGAAAAGACAGGGATGGGAGACCCAGTACTTC
>TRBV30|NA|NA|TRBJ2-3
CAWSVLGVMGTDTQYF
TGTGCCTGGAGTGTCCTGGGGGTAATGGGCACAGATACGCAGTATTTT
>TRBV13|NA|NA|TRBJ1-3
CASSLERGSSGNTIYF
TGTGCCAGCAGCTTAGAGAGGGGGAGCTCTGGAAACACCATATATTTT
>TRBV4-1|TRBD1|once|TRBJ2-7
CASSQRDRGTYEQYF
TGCGCCAGCAGCCAACGGGACAGGGGAACCTACGAGCAGTACTTC
>TRBV30|NA|few|TRBJ1-2
CAWSLDTFYGYTF
TGTGCCTGGAGCCTCGACACCTTCTATGGCTACACCTTC
>TRBV28|TRBD2|NA|TRBJ2-1
CASIPGGTSGVDEQFF
TGTGCCAGCATCCCAGGGGGGACTAGCGGGGTAGATGAGCAGTTCTTC
>TRBV9|NA|NA|TRBJ2-6
CASSVLSGANVLTF
TGTGCCAGCAGCGTCCTCTCTGGGGCCAACGTCCTGACTTTC
>TRBV29-1|TRBD1|few|TRBJ2-7
CSVHTGVTPYEQYF
TGCAGCGTACACACAGGGGTCACACCCTACGAGCAGTACTTC
>TRBV28|TRBD1|few|TRBJ2-6
CASSSSTGTGANVLTF
TGTGCCAGCAGCTCCTCGACAGGGACAGGGGCCAACGTCCTGACTTTC
>TRBV29-1|TRBD2|NA|TRBJ2-7
CSVRTSGALYEQYF
TGCAGCGTCCGGACTAGCGGGGCCCTCTACGAGCAGTACTTC
>TRBV7-9|TRBD2|few|TRBJ2-3
CASSRGTSQDTQYF
TGTGCCAGCAGTAGAGGGACTAGCCAAGATACGCAGTATTTT
>TRBV28|TRBD1|NA|TRBJ2-1
CASSRRQGGSYNEQFF
TGTGCCAGCAGCCGTAGACAGGGTGGGTCCTACAATGAGCAGTTCTTC
>TRBV2|NA|NA|TRBJ1-2
CASSVEVNGYTF
TGTGCCAGCAGTGTGGAGGTGAATGGCTACACCTTC
>TRBV6-5|NA|NA|TRBJ1-6
CASSYSDRSTLHF
TGTGCCAGCAGTTACTCCGACAGGTCAACCCTCCACTTT
>TRBV28|NA|NA|TRBJ1-2
CASSLRTDYGYTF
TGTGCCAGCAGTTTACGGACAGACTATGGCTACACCTTC
>TRBV6-1|TRBD1|many|TRBJ2-1
CASRGTGFGTDEQFF
TGTGCCAGCAGGGGGACAGGGTTCGGGACGGATGAGCAGTTCTTC
>TRBV7-6|NA|few|TRBJ2-3
CASSLGTASTDTQYF
TGTGCCAGCAGCTTAGGGACAGCTAGCACAGATACGCAGTATTTT
>TRBV5-1|NA|NA|TRBJ2-5
CASSPRDSEETQYF
TGCGCCAGCAGCCCCCGGGACTCCGAAGAGACCCAGTACTTC
>TRBV9|NA|NA|TRBJ2-1
CASSVGLAGRGGNEQFF
TGTGCCAGCAGCGTAGGGCTTGCGGGAAGAGGGGGCAATGAGCAGTTCTTC
>TRBV4-1|NA|few|TRBJ2-3
CASSSRLMQGAGADTQYF
TGCGCCAGCAGCTCCCGCCTGATGCAGGGGGCGGGGGCAGATACGCAGTATTTT
>TRBV4-3|NA|NA|TRBJ1-2
CASSQGTKLRGGYTF
TGCGCCAGCAGCCAAGGGACAAAGCTCCGGGGTGGCTACACCTTC
>TRBV5-1|NA|few|TRBJ2-5
CAGWDIAQETQYF
TGCGCCGGCTGGGACATTGCACAAGAGACCCAGTACTTC
>TRBV7-9|TRBD1|few|TRBJ2-5
CASSLTGGEETQYF
TGTGCCAGCAGCTTAACAGGGGGTGAGGAGACCCAGTACTTC
>TRBV30|TRBD2|NA|TRBJ2-2
CAWSGGGPSNTGELFF
TGTGCCTGGAGCGGGGGGGGCCCATCGAACACCGGGGAGCTGTTTTTT